Listed below are T cell receptor beta chains from one sample, sequenced in a study of T cell responses to AZD1222 COVID-19 vaccine. Produced via immunoSEQ multiplex PCR; TCRdb's table is partial and in-frame only. The sample lists 140,000 to 150,000 clones; about 93% were seen once. Specimen: peripheral blood, collected on day 0 of AZD1222 vaccination. These receptors were taken from an adult in good health. Each CDR3 is given with its conserved first and last residue.

TRBV5-1,TRBJ1-1,CASSWKPGQMNTEAFF
TRBV5-4,TRBJ2-7,CASSGVAGGAYEQYF
TRBV11-2,TRBJ2-7,CASTPGGGRTHEQYF
TRBV29-1,TRBJ1-1,CSVALSQGMNTEAFF
TRBV5-5,TRBJ1-2,CASSRTANYGYTF
TRBV5-4,TRBJ2-5,CASSLPSRGGETQYF
TRBV7-3,TRBJ1-1,CASSAGTMNTEAFF
TRBV7-9,TRBJ2-7,CASSIGTSGRKTYEQYF
TRBV5-1,TRBJ1-3,CASSLGYRTGHSGNTIYF
TRBV29-1,TRBJ1-6,CSASDRDGSPLHF
TRBV20-1,TRBJ2-7,CSAGLAYEQYF
TRBV7-6,TRBJ1-1,CASSLGSGLDTEAFF
TRBV19,TRBJ1-2,CASSMGVENGYTF
TRBV14,TRBJ2-2,CASSPRQDYTGELFF
TRBV3-1/TRBV3-2,TRBJ1-2,CASSDQGFDGYTF
TRBV11-1,TRBJ1-2,CASSLGRDTDGYTF